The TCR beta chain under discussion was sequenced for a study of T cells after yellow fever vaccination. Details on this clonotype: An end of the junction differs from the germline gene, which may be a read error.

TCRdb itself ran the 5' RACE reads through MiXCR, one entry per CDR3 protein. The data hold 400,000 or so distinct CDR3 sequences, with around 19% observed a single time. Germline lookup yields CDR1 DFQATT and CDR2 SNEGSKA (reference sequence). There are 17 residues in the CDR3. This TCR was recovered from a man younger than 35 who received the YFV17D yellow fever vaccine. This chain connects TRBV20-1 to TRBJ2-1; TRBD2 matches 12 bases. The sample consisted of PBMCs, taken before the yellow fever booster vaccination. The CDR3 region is CSARRIGLAGGRNEQSF. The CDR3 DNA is TGCAGTGCCCGTAGAATAGGGCTAGCGGGGGGGCGAAATGAGCAGTCCTTC.